Each of the 10 T cell receptor beta chains below was sequenced from the same sample in a study of T cell responses to AZD1222 COVID-19 vaccine. Assay: immunoSEQ multiplex PCR; the TCRdb copy retains only in-frame clones and omits some. This sample has about 99,000 clones, with approximately 91% found just once. Sequences were derived from peripheral blood, sampled 28 days after the second AZD1222 dose. These receptors were taken from an adult who received the AZD1222 COVID-19 vaccine.

This rearrangement joins TRBV5-6 to TRBJ1-2; 11 bases line up with TRBD1. The CDR3 sequence is 16 residues long. From germline, CDR1 is SGHDT and CDR2 YYEEEE. V shed 6 bases, J shed 0 bases, and the junction held 7 bases outside the gene matches. CDR3 region: CASTRDRGNPNYGYTF. DNA of the CDR3: TGTGCCAGCACCCGGGACAGGGGGAACCCTAACTATGGCTACACCTTC.

This chain links TRBV19 with TRBJ2-2; 14 bases agree with TRBD2. Trimming at V came to 6 bases and at J to 6 bases, leaving 3 bases not matched to a gene. The CDR3 totals 15 residues. Germline CDR1 is LNHDA and CDR2 is SQIVND (reference sequence). The CDR3 DNA sequence: TGTGCCAGTAGCCGGACTAGCGGGAGGTCCGGGGAGCTGTTTTTT. It codes for CASSRTSGRSGELFF.

The rearrangement uses TRBV21-1 and TRBJ2-7. TRBV21-1 is an annotated pseudogene. There are 15 residues in the CDR3. The CDR3 nucleotides read TGTGCCAGCAGCAAAGCTGGTCTTACCTCCTACGAGCAGTACTTC. Encoded protein: CASSKAGLTSYEQYF.

V usage is TRBV28 and J usage is TRBJ2-2; no clear D. The CDR3 loop spans 11 amino acids. V was shortened by 5 bases and J by 3 bases, with 1 base between the two germline ends. From germline, CDR1 is MDHEN and CDR2 SYDVKM. CDR3 bases: TGTGCCAGCAGTGACACCGGGGAGCTGTTTTTT. The encoded protein is CASSDTGELFF. The full variable domain, its missing parts supplied by reference TRBV28 and TRBJ2-2, is DVKVTQSSRYLVKRTGEKVFLECVQDMDHENMFWYRQDPGLGLRLIYFSYDVKMKEKGDIPEGYSVSREKKERFSLILESASTNQTSMYLCASSDTGELFFGEGSRLTVL.

The chain links TRBV30 to TRBJ1-5, with D maybe TRBD1 (6 bases). The germline V gene has CDR1 GTSNPN and CDR2 SVGIG (reference sequence). Between the trimmed V and J ends, which lost 1 base and 2 bases, there was a span of 6 bases. This CDR3 is built from 13 residues. The CDR3 here is CAWSGQGNQPQHF. CDR3 bases: TGTGCCTGGAGTGGACAGGGCAATCAGCCCCAGCATTTT.

V and J are TRBV12-2 and TRBJ2-1; no check of the table's D call, TRBD2, against the DNA was made. TRBV12-2 is listed as a pseudogene. The CDR3 spans 18 residues. The CDR3 DNA sequence: TGTGCAAGTCGCCTGAGGCTAGCGGGAGTCGGGGGGTACAATGAGCAGTTCTTC. Translated: CASRLRLAGVGGYNEQFF.

This chain links TRBV7-8 with TRBJ1-2; 7 bases agree with TRBD1. The V segment lost 5 bases and the J segment 8 bases; nucleotides outside the gene matches: 11. This CDR3 region has 14 residues. Germline V gene sequence: CDR1 SGHVS, CDR2 FQNEAQ. In DNA, the CDR3 is TGTGCCAGCAGCCCGACCTGGACAGGATTGGGCTACACCTTC. It is translated as CASSPTWTGLGYTF.

The chain employs TRBV5-1 and TRBJ1-4, with 7 positions matching TRBD1. J was trimmed by 7 bases and V by 4 bases; bases with no gene match: 4. Germline lookup yields CDR1 SGHRS and CDR2 YFSETQ. CDR3 length: 13 residues. The CDR3 nucleotides are TGCGCCAGCAGCACGGGGACAGCTGAAAAACTGTTTTTT. It translates to CASSTGTAEKLFF. The variable domain in full, with the rest retrieved from reference TRBV5-1 and TRBJ1-4, is KAGVTQTPRYLIKTRGQQVTLSCSPISGHRSVSWYQQTPGQGLQFLFEYFSETQRNKGNFPGRFSGRQFSNSRSEMNVSTLELGDSALYLCASSTGTAEKLFFGSGTQLSVL.

This rearrangement joins TRBV30 to TRBJ2-5, with D possibly TRBD1 on 7 matching bases. Germline values: CDR1 GTSNPN, CDR2 SVGIG (reference sequence). This CDR3 comprises 13 residues. V dropped 8 bases and J dropped 4 bases, with 17 bases sitting between them. DNA of the CDR3: TGTGCCGGGCAGGGGGGTCGTTCAGAGACCCAGTACTTC. Amino acid sequence: CAGQGGRSETQYF.

The chain uses TRBV6-6 and TRBJ1-1; 8 nucleotides align to TRBD1. Germline lookup yields CDR1 MNHNY and CDR2 SVGAGI (reference sequence). The CDR3 covers 15 residues. V gave up 2 bases and J gave up 2 bases; unmatched junction bases: 4. CDR3 loop: CASSYTGQANTEAFF. The CDR3 region has the DNA TGTGCCAGCAGTTACACGGGACAGGCAAACACTGAAGCTTTCTTT.